This T cell receptor beta chain was documented in a study of control samples from healthy donors and cancer patients. Libraries were prepared by immunoSEQ multiplex PCR; TCRdb keeps only in-frame clonotypes and omits some of them. The profile covers roughly 130,000 clones, with about 92% appearing a single time and 1.5% to 2% taken by the ten largest. This CDR3 spans 16 amino acids. Trimming took 4 bases from V and 5 from J; bases not matched to a gene: 9. CDR1 and CDR2 (germline): LNHDA, SQIVND (reference sequence). The specimen was PBMCs. The clonotype comes from a middle-aged man with head and neck cancer. This chain joins TRBV19 and TRBJ1-4, with 8 bases fitting TRBD1. In nucleotides, the CDR3 is TGTGCCAGTAGTAAAGCCGGGACAGGTTTGAATGAAAAACTGTTTTTT. Protein: CASSKAGTGLNEKLFF.